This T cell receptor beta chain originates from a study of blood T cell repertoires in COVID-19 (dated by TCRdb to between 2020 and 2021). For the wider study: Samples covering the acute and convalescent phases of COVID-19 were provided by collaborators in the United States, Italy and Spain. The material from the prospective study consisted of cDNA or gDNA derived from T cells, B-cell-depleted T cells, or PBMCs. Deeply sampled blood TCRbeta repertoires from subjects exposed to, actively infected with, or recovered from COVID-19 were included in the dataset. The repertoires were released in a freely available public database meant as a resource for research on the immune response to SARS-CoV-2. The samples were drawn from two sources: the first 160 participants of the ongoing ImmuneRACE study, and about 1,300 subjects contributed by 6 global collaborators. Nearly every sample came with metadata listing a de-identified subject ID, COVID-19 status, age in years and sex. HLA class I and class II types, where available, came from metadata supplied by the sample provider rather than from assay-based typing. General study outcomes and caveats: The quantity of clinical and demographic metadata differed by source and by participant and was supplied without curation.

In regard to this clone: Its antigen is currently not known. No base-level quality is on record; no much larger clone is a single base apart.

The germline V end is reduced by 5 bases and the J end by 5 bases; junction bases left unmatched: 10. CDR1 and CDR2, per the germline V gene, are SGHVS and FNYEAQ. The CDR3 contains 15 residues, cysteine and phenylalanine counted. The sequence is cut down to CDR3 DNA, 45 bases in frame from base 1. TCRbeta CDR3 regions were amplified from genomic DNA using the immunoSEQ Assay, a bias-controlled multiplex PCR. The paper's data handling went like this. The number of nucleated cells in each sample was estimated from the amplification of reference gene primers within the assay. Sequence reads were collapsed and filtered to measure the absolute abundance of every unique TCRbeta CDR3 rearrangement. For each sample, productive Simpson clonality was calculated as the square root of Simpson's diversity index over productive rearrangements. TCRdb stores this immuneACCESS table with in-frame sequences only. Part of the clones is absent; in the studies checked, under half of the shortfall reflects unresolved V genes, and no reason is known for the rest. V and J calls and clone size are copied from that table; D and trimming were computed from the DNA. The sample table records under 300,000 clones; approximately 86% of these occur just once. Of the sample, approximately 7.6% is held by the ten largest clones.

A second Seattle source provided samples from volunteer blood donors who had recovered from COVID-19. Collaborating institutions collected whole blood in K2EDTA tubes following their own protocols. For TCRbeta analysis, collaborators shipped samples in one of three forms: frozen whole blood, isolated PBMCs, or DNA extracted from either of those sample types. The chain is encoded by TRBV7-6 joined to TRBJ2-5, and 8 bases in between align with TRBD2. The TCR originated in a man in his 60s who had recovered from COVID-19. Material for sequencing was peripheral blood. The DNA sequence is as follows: TGTGCCAGCAGCAAAATAGCGGGATCAGTGGAGACCCAGTACTTC. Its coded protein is CASSKIAGSVETQYF.